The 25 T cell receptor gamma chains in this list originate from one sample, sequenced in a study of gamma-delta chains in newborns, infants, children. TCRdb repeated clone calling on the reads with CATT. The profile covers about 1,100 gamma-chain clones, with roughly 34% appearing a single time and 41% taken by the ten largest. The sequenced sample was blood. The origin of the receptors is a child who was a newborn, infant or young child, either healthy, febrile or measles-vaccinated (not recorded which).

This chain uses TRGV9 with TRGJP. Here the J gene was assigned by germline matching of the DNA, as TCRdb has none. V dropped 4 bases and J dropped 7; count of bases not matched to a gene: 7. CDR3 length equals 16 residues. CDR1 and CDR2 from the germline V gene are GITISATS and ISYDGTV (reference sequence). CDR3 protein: CALWDPGELGKKIKVF. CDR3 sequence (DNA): TGTGCCTTGTGGGACCCCGGGGAGTTGGGCAAAAAAATCAAGGTATTT.

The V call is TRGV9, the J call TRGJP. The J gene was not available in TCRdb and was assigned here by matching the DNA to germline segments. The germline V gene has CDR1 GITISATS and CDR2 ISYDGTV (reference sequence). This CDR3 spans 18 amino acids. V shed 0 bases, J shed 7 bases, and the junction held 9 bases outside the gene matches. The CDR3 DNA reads TGTGCCTTGTGGGAGGTGCATCAGCAGGAGTTGGGCAAAAAAATCAAGGTATTT. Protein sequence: CALWEVHQQELGKKIKVF.

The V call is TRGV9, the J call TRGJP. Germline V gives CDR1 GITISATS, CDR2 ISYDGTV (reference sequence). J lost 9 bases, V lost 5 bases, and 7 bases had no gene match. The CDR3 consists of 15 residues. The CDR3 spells CALWALVLGKKIKVF. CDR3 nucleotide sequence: TGTGCCTTGTGGGCTTTAGTGTTGGGCAAAAAAATCAAGGTATTT.

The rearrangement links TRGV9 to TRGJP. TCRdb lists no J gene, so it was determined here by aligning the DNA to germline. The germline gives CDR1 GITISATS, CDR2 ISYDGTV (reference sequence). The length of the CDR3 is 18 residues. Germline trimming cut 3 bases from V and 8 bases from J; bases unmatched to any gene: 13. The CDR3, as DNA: TGTGCCTTGTGGGAGCCGGCCGTTATCCAGTTGGGCAAAAAAATCAAGGTATTT. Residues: CALWEPAVIQLGKKIKVF.

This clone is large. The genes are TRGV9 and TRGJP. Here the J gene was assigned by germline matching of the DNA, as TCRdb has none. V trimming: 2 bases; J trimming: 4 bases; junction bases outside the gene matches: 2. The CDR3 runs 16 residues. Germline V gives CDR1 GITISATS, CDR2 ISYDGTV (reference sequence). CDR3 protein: CALWEAQELGKKIKVF. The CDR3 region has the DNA TGTGCCTTGTGGGAGGCACAAGAGTTGGGCAAAAAAATCAAGGTATTT.

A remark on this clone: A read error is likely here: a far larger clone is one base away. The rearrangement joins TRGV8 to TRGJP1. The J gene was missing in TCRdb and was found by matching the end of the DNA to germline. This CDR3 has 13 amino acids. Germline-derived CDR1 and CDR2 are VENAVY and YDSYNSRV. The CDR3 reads CATWDTIGWFKIF. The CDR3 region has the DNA TGTGCCACCTGGGATACCATTGGTTGGTTCAAGATATTT.

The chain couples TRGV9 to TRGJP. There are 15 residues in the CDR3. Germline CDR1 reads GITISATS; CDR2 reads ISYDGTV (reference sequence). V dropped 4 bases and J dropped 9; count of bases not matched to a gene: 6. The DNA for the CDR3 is TGTGCCTTGTGGGAATTTGGGTTGGGCAAAAAAATCAAGGTATTT. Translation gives CALWEFGLGKKIKVF.

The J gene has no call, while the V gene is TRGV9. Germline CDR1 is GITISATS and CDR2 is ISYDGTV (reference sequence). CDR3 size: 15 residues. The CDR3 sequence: CALWEQYVGQDIKVF. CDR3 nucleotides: TGCGCCTTGTGGGAGCAATATGTGGGCCAAGACATAAAGGTCTTT.

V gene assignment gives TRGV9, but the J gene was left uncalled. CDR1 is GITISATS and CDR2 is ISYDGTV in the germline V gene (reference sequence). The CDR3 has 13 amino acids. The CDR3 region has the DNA TGTGCCTTGTGGGAGGCCCCCTTCCATAAGAAACTATTT. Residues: CALWEAPFHKKLF.

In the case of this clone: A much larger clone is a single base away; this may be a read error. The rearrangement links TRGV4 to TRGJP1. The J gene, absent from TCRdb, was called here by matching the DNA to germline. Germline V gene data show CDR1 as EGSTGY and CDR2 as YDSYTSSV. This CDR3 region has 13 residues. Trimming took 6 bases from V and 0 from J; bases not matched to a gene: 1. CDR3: CATWNTTGWFKIF. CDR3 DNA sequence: TGTGCCACCTGGAATACCACTGGTTGGTTCAAGATATTT.

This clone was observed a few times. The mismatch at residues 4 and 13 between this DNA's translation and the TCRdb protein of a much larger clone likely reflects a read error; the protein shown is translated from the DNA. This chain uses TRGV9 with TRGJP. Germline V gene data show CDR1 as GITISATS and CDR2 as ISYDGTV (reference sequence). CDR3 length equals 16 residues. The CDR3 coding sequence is TGTGCCTTGTGTGAGGTGCAAGAGTTGGGCAAAAAAGTCAAGGTATTT. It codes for CALCEVQELGKKVKVF.

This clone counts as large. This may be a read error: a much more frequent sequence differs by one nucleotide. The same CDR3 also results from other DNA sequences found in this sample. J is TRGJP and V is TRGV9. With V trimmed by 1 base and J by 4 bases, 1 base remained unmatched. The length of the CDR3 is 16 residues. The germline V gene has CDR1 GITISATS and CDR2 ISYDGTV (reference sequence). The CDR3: CALWEVQELGKKIKVF. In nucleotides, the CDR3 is TGTGCCTTGTGGGAGGTACAAGAGTTGGGCAAAAAAATCAAGGTATTT.

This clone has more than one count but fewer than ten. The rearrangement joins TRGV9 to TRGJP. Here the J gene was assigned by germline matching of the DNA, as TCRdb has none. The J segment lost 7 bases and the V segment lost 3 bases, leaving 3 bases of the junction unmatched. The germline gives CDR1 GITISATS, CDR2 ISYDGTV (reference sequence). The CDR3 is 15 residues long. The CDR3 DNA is TGTGCCTTGTGGGAGTGGGAGTTGGGCAAAAAAATCAAGGTATTT. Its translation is CALWEWELGKKIKVF.

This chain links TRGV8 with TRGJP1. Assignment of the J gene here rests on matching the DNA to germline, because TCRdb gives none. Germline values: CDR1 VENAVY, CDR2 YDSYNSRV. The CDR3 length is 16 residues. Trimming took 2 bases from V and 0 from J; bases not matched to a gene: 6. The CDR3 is CATWDNRNTTGWFKIF. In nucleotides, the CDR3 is TGTGCCACCTGGGATAATCGAAATACCACTGGTTGGTTCAAGATATTT.

The CDR3 sequence: CALWAIVGKKIKVF. DNA of the CDR3: TGTGCCTTGTGGGCGATAGTGGGCAAAAAAATCAAGGTATTT. J is TRGJP and V is TRGV9. TCRdb records no J gene; here it was assigned by comparing the DNA to germline. This CDR3 comprises 14 residues. In germline, CDR1 is GITISATS, CDR2 ISYDGTV (reference sequence). The V gene end was trimmed by 5 bases and the J gene end by 11 bases; junction bases not matched to a gene: 6.

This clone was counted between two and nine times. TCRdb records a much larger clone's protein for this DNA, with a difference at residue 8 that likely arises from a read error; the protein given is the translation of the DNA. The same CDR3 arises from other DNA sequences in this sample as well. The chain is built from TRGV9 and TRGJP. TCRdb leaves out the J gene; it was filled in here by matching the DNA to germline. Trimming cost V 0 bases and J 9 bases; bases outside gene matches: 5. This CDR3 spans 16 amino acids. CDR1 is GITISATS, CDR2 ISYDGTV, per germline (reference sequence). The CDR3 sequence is CALWEVLGLGKKIKVF. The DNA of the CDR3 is TGTGCCTTGTGGGAGGTGCTGGGGTTGGGCAAAAAAATCAAGGTATTT.

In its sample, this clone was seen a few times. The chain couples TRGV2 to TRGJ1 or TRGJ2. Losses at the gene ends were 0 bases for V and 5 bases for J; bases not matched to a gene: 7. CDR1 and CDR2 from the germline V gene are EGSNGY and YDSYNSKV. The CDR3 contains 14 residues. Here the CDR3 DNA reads TGTGCCACCTGGGACGGGCCGGGTCATTATAAGAAACTCTTT. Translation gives CATWDGPGHYKKLF.

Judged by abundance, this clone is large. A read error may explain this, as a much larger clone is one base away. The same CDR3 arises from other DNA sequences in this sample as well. CDR3 in DNA: TGTGCCTTGTGGGAACAAGAGTTGGGCAAAAAAATCAAGGTATTT. Protein product: CALWEQELGKKIKVF. The rearrangement joins TRGV9 to TRGJP. Germline V gives CDR1 GITISATS, CDR2 ISYDGTV (reference sequence). The CDR3 length is 15 residues. Unmatched junction bases numbered 1, after V lost 4 bases and J lost 4 bases.

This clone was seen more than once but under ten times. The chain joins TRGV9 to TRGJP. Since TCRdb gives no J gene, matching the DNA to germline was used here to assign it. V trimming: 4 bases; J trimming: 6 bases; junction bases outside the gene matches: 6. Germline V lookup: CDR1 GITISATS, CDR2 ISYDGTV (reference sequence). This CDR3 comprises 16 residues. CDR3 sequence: CALWDPAELGKKIKVF. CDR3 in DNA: TGTGCCTTGTGGGACCCGGCAGAGTTGGGCAAAAAAATCAAGGTATTT.

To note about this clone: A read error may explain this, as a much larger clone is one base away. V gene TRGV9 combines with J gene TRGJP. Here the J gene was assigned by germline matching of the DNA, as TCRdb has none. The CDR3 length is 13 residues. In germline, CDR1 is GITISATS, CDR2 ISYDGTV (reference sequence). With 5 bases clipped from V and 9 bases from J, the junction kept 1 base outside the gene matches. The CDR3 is CALWALGKKIKVF. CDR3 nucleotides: TGTGCCTTGTGGGCGTTGGGCAAAAAAATCAAGGTATTT.

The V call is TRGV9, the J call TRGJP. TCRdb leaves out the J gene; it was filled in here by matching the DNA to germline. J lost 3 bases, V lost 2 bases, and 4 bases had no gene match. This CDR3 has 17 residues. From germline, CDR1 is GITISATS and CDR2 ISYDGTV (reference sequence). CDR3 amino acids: CALWEGKQELGKKIKVF. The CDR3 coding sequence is TGTGCCTTGTGGGAGGGAAAGCAAGAGTTGGGCAAAAAAATCAAGGTATTT.

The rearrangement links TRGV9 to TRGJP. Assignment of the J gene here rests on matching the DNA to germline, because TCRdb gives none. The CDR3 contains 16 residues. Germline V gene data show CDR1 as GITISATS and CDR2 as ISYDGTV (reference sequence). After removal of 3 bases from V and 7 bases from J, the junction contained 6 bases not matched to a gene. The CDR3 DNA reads TGTGCCTTGTGGGAGCAGTACGAGTTGGGCAAAAAAATCAAGGTATTT. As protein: CALWEQYELGKKIKVF.

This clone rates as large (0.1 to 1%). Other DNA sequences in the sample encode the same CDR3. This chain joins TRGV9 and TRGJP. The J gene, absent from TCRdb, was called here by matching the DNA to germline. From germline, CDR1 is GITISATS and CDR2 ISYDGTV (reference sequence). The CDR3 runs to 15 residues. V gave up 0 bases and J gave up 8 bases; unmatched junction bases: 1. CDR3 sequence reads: CALWEVKLGKKIKVF. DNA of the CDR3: TGTGCCTTGTGGGAGGTGAAGTTGGGCAAAAAAATCAAGGTATTT.

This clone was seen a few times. CDR3 in amino acids: CALWEVPNLGKKIKVF. Here the CDR3 DNA reads TGTGCCTTGTGGGAGGTGCCCAATTTGGGCAAAAAAATCAAGGTATTT. The V gene lacks a call, and TRGJP is the J gene. This CDR3 has 16 amino acids.

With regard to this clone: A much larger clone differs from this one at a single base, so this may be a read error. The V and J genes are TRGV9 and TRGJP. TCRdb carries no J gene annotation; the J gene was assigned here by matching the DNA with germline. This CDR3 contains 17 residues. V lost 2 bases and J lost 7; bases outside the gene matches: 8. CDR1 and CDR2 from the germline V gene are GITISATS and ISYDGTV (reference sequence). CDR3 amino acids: CALWEAPEELGKKIKVF. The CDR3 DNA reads TGTGCCTTGTGGGAGGCGCCGGAGGAGTTGGGCAAAAAAATCAAGGTATTT.